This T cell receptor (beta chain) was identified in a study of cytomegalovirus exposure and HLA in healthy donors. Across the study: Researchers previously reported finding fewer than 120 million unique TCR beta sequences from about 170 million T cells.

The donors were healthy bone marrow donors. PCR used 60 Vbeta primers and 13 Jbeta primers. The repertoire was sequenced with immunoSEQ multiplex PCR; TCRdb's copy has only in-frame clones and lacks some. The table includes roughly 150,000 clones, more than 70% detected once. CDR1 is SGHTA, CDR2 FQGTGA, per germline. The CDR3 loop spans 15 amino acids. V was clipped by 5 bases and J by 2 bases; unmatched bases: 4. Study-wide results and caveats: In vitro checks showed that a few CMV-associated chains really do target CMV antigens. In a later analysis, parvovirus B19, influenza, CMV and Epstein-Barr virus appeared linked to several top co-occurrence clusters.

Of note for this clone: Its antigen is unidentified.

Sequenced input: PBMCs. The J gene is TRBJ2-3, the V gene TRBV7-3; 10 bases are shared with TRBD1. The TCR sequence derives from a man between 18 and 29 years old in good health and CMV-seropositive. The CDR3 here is CASSDRGLLTDTQYF. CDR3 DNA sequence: TGTGCCAGCAGCGACAGGGGGCTCCTCACAGATACGCAGTATTTT.